The entry below gives a single T cell receptor beta chain sequence along with its context. Which antigen it targets is not known. Each CD8+ T cell subset was flow-sorted in triplicate, and 300,000 to 350,000 cells per subset were placed directly into RLT lysis buffer. Naive CD8+ T cells were defined stringently as CD45RO-CCR7+CD27+CD95- to exclude memory contaminants. Using standard density gradient centrifugation, peripheral blood mononuclear cells were isolated from buffy coats. Naive CXCR3-negative and CXCR3-positive CD8+ T cells were flow-sorted on a FACSAria III. Total RNA was extracted from sorted cells with an RNeasy Mini Kit. This entry is derived from a study of CXCR3-negative and CXCR3-positive naive CD8 T cells (dated by TCRdb to about 2019). A note on the overall study: In total, 130 million to 150 million TRB reads were obtained, or roughly 1.5 +/- 0.3 million reads per library. Data from about 12 donors, pooled across two independent experiments, went into the diversity and physicochemical repertoire analyses. Naive subsets from about 5 donors and memory cells from 3 donors were included in the TRBV-TRBJ cluster analysis. Beyond this particular receptor, the publication reports: CXCR3 expression partially decreased after cryopreservation, so most assays used freshly isolated PBMCs. TRBV-TRBJ usage was similar between naive CXCR3-negative and CXCR3-positive cells from the same donor, while memory cells showed distinct patterns. Compared with CXCR3-negative naive cells, CXCR3-positive naive cells had TRB CDR3s with higher hydrophobicity (lower Kidera factor 4), lower energy, and higher strength and volume indices. Surface CD5, linked to self-reactivity in mice, was comparable between naive subsets; TCR interaction strength was therefore also inferred from TRB CDR3 physicochemical properties. Both naive subsets had comparably high repertoire diversity, while memory CD8+ T cells had much lower repertoire diversity.

The data were produced on a NextSeq 550. The Human TCR Profiling Kit (MiLaboratory) was used to make UMI-labeled 5' RACE TRB cDNA libraries. The full amount of extracted RNA was used for cDNA synthesis, and the full amount of resulting cDNA was used for PCR amplification. The libraries were made side by side, with each library going through the same number of PCR cycles. As for the authors' bioinformatics: With a minimum of two reads required per UMI, MIGEC and MiXCR pulled out about 57,000 +/- 9,900 unique UMI-labeled TRB cDNA molecules from each library. Each library averaged about 38,000 +/- 11,000 functional in-frame TRB CDR3 nucleotide clonotypes without stop codons. After downsampling to 5000 UMI-labeled TRB molecules per sample, diversity metrics, including normalized Shannon-Wiener and Chao1, were computed in VDJtools. Clonotype-size-weighted physicochemical properties of the central five CDR3 residues (interaction energy, strength, volume and Kidera factor 4) were computed in VDJtools. Once TCRdb had reprocessed the reads, it stored one entry per CDR3 protein sequence and supplied no DNA. The V and J calls, along with clone size, are taken from TCRdb and not from the paper's own processing. This sample's clone table shows under 90,000 distinct CDR3 sequences. The ten largest clonotypes hold approximately 0.58% of the sample.

The germline V gene provides CDR1 SGHRS and CDR2 YFSETQ. Including cysteine and phenylalanine, the CDR3 has 16 amino acids. No coding sequence is recorded. This clonotype was obtained from a human donor in good health. Some clones in this sample may be carry-over from other donors' samples. This chain is built from TRBV5-1 and TRBJ2-1. Sequenced input: naive CXCR3+ CD8+ T cells from blood. This sample's cell subset or site label indicates: CD45RO-CCR7+CD27+CD95- naive CD8+ T cells expressing CXCR3 (TNR3+). The encoded CDR3 is CASSSSRSTPYNEQFF.